These 8 T cell receptor beta chains were all obtained from the same sample, sequenced in a study of lymphopenia after photon versus proton radiotherapy. Produced via immunoSEQ multiplex PCR; TCRdb's table is partial and in-frame only. The sample consists of fewer than 35,000 clones, 75% to 90% of them appearing once. The sequencing used peripheral blood, collected from a patient treated with proton-based radiotherapy. These receptors originate from a woman in her seventies with pancreatic cancer. Some clones in this sample may be carry-over from other donors' samples.

The chain employs TRBV5-6 and TRBJ2-7, with TRBD2 identical over 8 bases. The CDR3 length is 16 residues. Looked up from germline, CDR1 is SGHDT and CDR2 is YYEEEE. Trimming took 6 bases from V and 0 from J; bases not matched to a gene: 11. CDR3 DNA sequence: TGTGCCAGCACCCTATCTGGGAGCGGGAGCTCCTACGAGCAGTACTTC. Residues: CASTLSGSGSSYEQYF.

The CDR3 is CASSAGDSRDEAFF. The CDR3 DNA sequence: TGTGCCAGCAGCGCAGGGGATTCTAGGGATGAAGCTTTCTTT. The chain carries TRBV16 and TRBJ1-1; D might be TRBD1 (6 bases). There are 14 residues in the CDR3. Germline V gene data show CDR1 as KGHSY and CDR2 as FQNENV. The V gene lost 5 bases and the J gene lost 7 bases, with 17 bases spanning the gap.

The V call is TRBV29-1, the J call TRBJ2-3; D is possibly TRBD1 (6 bases). Per the germline V gene, CDR1 is SQVTM and CDR2 is ANQGSEA. V gave up 4 bases and J gave up 5 bases, with 13 bases separating them. The CDR3 contains 13 residues. CDR3 in DNA: TGCAGCGTTGCGGCAGTACAGGGAGATACGCAGTATTTT. Its translation: CSVAAVQGDTQYF.

Turning to this clone: Distinct nucleotide sequences in the sample also encode this CDR3. This chain connects TRBV5-6 to TRBJ1-2; D may be TRBD1 (6 bases). This CDR3 has 14 amino acids. Germline V gene data show CDR1 as SGHDT and CDR2 as YYEEEE. V was trimmed by 4 bases and J by 5 bases, leaving 15 bases between them. CDR3 residues: CASSLRDIGYGYTF. CDR3 coding DNA: TGTGCCAGCAGCCTGCGGGACATCGGATATGGCTACACCTTC. Supplemented by reference TRBV5-6 and TRBJ1-2, the full variable domain reads DAGVTQSPTHLIKTRGQQVTLRCSPKSGHDTVSWYQQALGQGPQFIFQYYEEEERQRGNFPDRFSGHQFPNYSSELNVNALLLGDSALYLCASSLRDIGYGYTFGSGTRLTVV.

The rearrangement joins TRBV5-1 to TRBJ1-2; D unclear. The V end was cut by 4 bases, the J end by 5 bases, with 9 bases between. The CDR3 consists of 12 residues. Germline CDR1 SGHRS, CDR2 YFSETQ. The CDR3: CASSGQFYGYTF. The CDR3 region has the DNA TGCGCCAGCAGCGGTCAGTTTTATGGCTACACCTTC.

The rearrangement uses TRBV11-2 and TRBJ2-6; D remains ambiguous. The CDR3 runs 14 residues. V gave up 10 bases and J gave up 0 bases, with 10 bases separating them. Germline CDR1 reads SGHAT; CDR2 reads FQNNGV. The CDR3 protein is CATKGVSGANVLTF. DNA of the CDR3: TGTGCCACCAAGGGTGTCTCTGGGGCCAACGTCCTGACTTTC.

The chain recombines TRBV28 with TRBJ2-1; 9 nucleotides match TRBD2. The germline gives CDR1 MDHEN, CDR2 SYDVKM. The CDR3 extends over 15 amino acids. The V and J ends lost 7 bases and 6 bases, in that order; junction bases with no gene match: 10. The CDR3 here is CASTRLAEVPNEQFF. The CDR3, as DNA: TGTGCCAGCACCAGACTAGCGGAGGTACCCAATGAGCAGTTCTTC.

The chain carries TRBV19 and TRBJ2-1, with a possible D match to TRBD2 (7 bases). Germline-derived CDR1 and CDR2 are LNHDA and SQIVND (reference sequence). V was shortened by 5 bases and J by 7 bases, with 18 bases between the two germline ends. The CDR3 is made up of 15 amino acids. CDR3 sequence reads: CASSGGGAAGNEQFF. The CDR3 nucleotides are TGTGCCAGTAGTGGAGGGGGGGCGGCCGGAAATGAGCAGTTCTTC.